Included here is one TCR beta chain sequence, with context. Its antigen is undetermined. This sample is drawn from a study of T-cell reconstitution after alpha-beta-depleted transplantation in children. This sample's TCRbeta library carried unique molecular identifier barcodes. TCRdb used MiXCR to reprocess the PCR reads, holding one entry per CDR3 protein. The data hold around 440,000 distinct CDR3 sequences, with 15% to 20% observed a single time. Notes on the study in general: Several patients had high TCRbeta diversity at day 60; it came from surviving recipient T cells and thymic progenitors. Hyperexpanded clones declined; after one year, newly produced T cells mostly supplied diversity.

This clonotype was obtained from a boy less than two years old who had a stem cell transplant for Wiskott-Aldrich syndrome, so the T cells may come from the graft donor. The sample consisted of PBMCs, mostly from graft donor cells, taken 360 days after TCRalphabeta/CD19-depleted stem cell transplant.

This CDR3 is CASSPRVNSYNEQFF. The CDR3 region has the DNA TGTGCCAGTAGTCCCCGGGTGAACTCCTACAATGAGCAGTTCTTC. The chain recombines TRBV19 with TRBJ2-1; D is unresolved. The V end lost 5 bases, the J end lost 0 bases, and 11 bases lay between the germline ends. This CDR3 contains 15 residues. Germline loops: CDR1 LNHDA, CDR2 SQIVND (reference sequence).